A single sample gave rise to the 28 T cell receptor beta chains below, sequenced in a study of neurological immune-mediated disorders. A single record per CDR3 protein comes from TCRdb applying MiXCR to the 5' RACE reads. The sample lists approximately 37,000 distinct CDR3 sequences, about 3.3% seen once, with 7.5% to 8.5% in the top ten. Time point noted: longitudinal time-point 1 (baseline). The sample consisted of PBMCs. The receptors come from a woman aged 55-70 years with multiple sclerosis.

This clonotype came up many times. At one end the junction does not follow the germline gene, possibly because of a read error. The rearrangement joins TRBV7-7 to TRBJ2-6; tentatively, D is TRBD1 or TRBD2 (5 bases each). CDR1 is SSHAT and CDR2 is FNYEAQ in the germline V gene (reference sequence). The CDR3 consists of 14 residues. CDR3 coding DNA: TGTGCTAGCAGTTCAGGGACCGGGGCCAACGTCCTGACTTTC. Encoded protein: CASSSGTGANVLTF.

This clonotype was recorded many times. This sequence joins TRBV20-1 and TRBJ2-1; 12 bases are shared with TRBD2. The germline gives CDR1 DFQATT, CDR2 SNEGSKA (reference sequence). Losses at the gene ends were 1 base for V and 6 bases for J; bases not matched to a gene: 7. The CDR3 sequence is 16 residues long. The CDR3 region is CSARALTSGGRNEQFF. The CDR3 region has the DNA TGCAGTGCTAGAGCCCTCACTAGCGGGGGGCGCAATGAGCAGTTCTTC.

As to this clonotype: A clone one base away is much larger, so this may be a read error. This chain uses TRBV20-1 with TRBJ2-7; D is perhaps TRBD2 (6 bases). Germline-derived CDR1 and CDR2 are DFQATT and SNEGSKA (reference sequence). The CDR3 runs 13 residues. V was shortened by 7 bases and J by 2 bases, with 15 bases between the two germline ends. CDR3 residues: CSGGLTGTYEQYF. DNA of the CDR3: TGCAGTGGGGGACTCACCGGGACCTACGAGCAGTACTTC.

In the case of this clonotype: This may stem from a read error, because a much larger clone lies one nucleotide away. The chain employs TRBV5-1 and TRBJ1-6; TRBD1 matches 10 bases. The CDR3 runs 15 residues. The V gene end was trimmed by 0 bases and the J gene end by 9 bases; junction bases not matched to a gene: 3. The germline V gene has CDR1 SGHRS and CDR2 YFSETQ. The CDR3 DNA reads TGCGCCAGCAGCTTGGCGGGACAGGGGAGTTCACCCCTCCACTTT. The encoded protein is CASSLAGQGSSPLHF. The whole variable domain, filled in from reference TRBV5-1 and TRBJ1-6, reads KAGVTQTPRYLIKTRGQQVTLSCSPISGHRSVSWYQQTPGQGLQFLFEYFSETQRNKGNFPGRFSGRQFSNSRSEMNVSTLELGDSALYLCASSLAGQGSSPLHFGNGTRLTVT.

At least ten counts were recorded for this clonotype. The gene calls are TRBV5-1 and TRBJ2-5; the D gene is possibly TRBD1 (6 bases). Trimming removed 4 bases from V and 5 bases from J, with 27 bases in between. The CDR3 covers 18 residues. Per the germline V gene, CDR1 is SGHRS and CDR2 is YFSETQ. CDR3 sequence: CASSHRPSQQGFVETQYF. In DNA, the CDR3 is TGCGCCAGCAGCCACCGTCCCTCACAACAGGGTTTCGTGGAGACCCAGTACTTC.

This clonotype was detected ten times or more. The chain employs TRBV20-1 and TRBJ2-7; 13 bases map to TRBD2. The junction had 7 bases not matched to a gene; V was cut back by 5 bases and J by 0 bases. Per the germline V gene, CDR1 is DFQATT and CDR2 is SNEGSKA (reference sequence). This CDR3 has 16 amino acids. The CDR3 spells CSAPRWTSGGSYEQYF. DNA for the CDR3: TGCAGTGCTCCGCGATGGACTAGCGGGGGCTCCTACGAGCAGTACTTC.

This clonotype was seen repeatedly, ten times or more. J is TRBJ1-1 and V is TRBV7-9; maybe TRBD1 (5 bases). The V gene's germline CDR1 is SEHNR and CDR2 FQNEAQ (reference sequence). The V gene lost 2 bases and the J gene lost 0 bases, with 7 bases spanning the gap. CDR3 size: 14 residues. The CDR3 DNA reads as TGTGCCAGCAGCTTAACAGGAGTGAACACTGAAGCTTTCTTT. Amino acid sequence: CASSLTGVNTEAFF.

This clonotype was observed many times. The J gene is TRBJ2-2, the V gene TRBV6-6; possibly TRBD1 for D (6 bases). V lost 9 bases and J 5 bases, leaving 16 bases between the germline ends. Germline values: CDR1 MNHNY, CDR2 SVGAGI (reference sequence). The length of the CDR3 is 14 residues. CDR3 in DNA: TGTGCCAGTAGCCGCAGGGGCGGTACCGGGGAGCTGTTTTTT. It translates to CASSRRGGTGELFF.

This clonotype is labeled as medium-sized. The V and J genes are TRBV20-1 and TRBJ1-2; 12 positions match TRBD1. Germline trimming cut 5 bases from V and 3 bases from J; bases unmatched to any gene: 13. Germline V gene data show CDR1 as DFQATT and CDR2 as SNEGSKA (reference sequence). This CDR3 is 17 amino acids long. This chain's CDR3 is CSAQVPGQGAVYYGYTF. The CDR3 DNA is TGCAGTGCTCAAGTCCCGGGACAGGGGGCGGTTTACTATGGCTACACCTTC.

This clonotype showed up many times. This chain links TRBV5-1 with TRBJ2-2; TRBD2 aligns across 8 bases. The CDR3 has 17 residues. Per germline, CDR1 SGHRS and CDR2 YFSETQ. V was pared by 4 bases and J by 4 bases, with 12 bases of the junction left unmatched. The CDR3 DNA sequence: TGCGCCAGCAGCGCCCACACTAGCGGAGAAGCCACCGGGGAGCTGTTTTTT. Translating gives CASSAHTSGEATGELFF. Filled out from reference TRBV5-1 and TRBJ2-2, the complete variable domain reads KAGVTQTPRYLIKTRGQQVTLSCSPISGHRSVSWYQQTPGQGLQFLFEYFSETQRNKGNFPGRFSGRQFSNSRSEMNVSTLELGDSALYLCASSAHTSGEATGELFFGEGSRLTVL.

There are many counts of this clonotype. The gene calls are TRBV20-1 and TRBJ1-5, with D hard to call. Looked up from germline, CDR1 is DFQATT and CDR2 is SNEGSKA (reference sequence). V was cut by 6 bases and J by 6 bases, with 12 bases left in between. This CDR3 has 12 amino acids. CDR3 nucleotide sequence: TGCAGTGCAAGCCGGTCGGGTCAGCCCCAGCATTTT. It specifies CSASRSGQPQHF.

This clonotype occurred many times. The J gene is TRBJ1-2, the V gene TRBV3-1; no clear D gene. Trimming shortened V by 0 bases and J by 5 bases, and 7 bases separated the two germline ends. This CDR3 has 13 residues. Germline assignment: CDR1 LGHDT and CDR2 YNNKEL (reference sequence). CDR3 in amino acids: CASSQEGPYGYTF. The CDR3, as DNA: TGTGCCAGCAGCCAAGAAGGGCCTTATGGCTACACCTTC.

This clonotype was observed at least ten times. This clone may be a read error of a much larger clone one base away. CDR3 sequence: CSEGLAGAKEFF. CDR3 DNA: TGCAGTGAAGGACTAGCGGGGGCAAAGGAGTTCTTC. The chain uses TRBV20-1 and TRBJ2-1, with 13 bases that match TRBD2. Germline V gives CDR1 DFQATT, CDR2 SNEGSKA (reference sequence). The CDR3 is 12 residues long. J lost 14 bases, V lost 7 bases, and 8 bases had no gene match.

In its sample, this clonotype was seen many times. The CDR3 protein is CSARKPTSGVNNEQFF. CDR3 bases: TGCAGTGCTAGAAAACCGACTAGCGGGGTCAATAATGAGCAGTTCTTC. The chain employs TRBV20-1 and TRBJ2-1; 11 bases align to TRBD2. Per the germline V gene, CDR1 is DFQATT and CDR2 is SNEGSKA (reference sequence). Trimming took 2 bases from V and 7 from J; bases not matched to a gene: 10. The CDR3 is 16 amino acids.

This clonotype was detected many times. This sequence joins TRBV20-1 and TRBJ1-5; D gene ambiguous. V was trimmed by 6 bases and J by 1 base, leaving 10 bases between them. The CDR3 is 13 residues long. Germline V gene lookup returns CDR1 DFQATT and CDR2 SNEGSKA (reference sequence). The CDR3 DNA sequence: TGCAGTGCCGAGGGAGTAAGCAATCAGCCCCAGCATTTT. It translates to CSAEGVSNQPQHF.

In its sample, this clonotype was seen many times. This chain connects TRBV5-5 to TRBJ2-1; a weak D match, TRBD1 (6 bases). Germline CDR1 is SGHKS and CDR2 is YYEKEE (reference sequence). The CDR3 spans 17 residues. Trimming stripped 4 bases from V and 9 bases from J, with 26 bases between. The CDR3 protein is CASSPGYGTQIHGEQFF. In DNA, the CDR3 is TGTGCCAGCAGCCCCGGGTACGGGACACAAATCCACGGTGAGCAGTTCTTC.

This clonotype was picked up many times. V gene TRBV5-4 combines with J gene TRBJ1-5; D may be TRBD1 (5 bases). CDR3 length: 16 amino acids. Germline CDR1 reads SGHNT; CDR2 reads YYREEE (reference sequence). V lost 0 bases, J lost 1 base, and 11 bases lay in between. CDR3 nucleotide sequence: TGTGCCAGCAGCTTGGATGGGGGTTGGAGCAATCAGCCCCAGCATTTT. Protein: CASSLDGGWSNQPQHF.

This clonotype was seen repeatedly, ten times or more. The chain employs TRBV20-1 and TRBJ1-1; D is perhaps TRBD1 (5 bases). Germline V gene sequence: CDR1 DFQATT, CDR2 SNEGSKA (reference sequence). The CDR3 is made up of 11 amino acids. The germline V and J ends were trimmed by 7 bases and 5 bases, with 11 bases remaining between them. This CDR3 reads CSVQKGTEAFF. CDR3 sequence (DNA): TGCAGTGTCCAGAAGGGGACTGAAGCTTTCTTT.

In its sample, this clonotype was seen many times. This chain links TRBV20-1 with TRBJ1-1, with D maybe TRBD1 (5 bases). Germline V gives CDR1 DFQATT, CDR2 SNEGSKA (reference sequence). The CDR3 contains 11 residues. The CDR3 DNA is TGCAGCAGGGTCATGAACACTGAAGCTTTCTTT. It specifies CSRVMNTEAFF.

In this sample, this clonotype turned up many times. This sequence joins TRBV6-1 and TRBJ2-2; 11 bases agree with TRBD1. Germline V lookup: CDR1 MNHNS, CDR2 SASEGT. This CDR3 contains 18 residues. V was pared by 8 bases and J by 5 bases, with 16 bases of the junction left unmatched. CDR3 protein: CASHADRGPSKGTGELFF. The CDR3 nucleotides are TGTGCCAGCCATGCGGACAGGGGGCCATCCAAGGGGACCGGGGAGCTGTTTTTT.

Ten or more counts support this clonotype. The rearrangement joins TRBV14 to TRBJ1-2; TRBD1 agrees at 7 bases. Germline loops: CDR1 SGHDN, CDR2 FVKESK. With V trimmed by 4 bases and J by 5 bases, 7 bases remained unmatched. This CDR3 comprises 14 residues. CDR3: CASSLLGTVYGYTF. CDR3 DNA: TGTGCCAGCAGCCTTCTTGGGACAGTGTATGGCTACACCTTC.

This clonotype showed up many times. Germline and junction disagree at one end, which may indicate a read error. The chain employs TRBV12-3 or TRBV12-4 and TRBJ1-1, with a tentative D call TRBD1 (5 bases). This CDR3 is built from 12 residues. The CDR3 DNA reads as TGTGTCAGCAGTTGGGGGGAGACTGAAGCTTTCTTT. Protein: CVSSWGETEAFF.

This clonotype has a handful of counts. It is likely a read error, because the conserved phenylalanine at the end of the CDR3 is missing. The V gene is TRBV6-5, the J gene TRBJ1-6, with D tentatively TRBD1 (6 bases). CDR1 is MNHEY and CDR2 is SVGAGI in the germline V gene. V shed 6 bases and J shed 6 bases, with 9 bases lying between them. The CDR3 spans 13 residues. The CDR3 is CASRDSVNSPLHG. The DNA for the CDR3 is TGTGCCAGCAGGGACAGCGTTAATTCACCCCTCCACGGT.

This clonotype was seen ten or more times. The CDR3 sequence is CASSLGQGGSPLHF. In nucleotides, the CDR3 is TGTGCCAGCAGCTTAGGACAGGGTGGGTCACCCCTCCACTTT. The rearrangement uses TRBV7-9 and TRBJ1-6; 7 bases map to TRBD1. Germline CDR1 and CDR2: SEHNR and FQNEAQ (reference sequence). The CDR3 runs 14 residues. The V segment lost 1 base and the J segment 10 bases; nucleotides outside the gene matches: 4.

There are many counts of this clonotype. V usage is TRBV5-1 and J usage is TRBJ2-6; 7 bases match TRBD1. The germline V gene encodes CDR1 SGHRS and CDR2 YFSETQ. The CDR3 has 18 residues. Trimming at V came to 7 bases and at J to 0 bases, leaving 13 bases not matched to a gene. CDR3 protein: CASQSNRGSSSGANVLTF. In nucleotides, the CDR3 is TGCGCCAGCCAAAGTAACAGGGGTAGTTCCTCTGGGGCCAACGTCCTGACTTTC. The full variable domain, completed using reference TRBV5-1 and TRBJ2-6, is KAGVTQTPRYLIKTRGQQVTLSCSPISGHRSVSWYQQTPGQGLQFLFEYFSETQRNKGNFPGRFSGRQFSNSRSEMNVSTLELGDSALYLCASQSNRGSSSGANVLTFGAGSRLTVL.

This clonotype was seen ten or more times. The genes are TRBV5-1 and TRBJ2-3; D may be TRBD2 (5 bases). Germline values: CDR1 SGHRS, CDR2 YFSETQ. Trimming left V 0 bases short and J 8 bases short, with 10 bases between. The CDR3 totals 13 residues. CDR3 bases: TGCGCCAGCAGCTTGGCCCGGGAAGGTACGCAGTATTTT. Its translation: CASSLAREGTQYF.

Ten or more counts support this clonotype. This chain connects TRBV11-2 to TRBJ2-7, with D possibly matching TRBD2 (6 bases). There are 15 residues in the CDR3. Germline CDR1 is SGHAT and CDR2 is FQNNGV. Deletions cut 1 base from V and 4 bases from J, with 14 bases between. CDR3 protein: CASSLAGVAIYEQYF. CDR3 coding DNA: TGTGCCAGCAGCTTAGCGGGGGTTGCCATATACGAGCAGTACTTC.

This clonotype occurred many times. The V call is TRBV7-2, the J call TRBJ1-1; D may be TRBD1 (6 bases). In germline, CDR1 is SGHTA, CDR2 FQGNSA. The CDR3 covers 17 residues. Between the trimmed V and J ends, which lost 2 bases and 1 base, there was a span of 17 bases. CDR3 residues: CASSLLYGWDKNTEAFF. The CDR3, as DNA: TGTGCCAGCAGCTTATTATACGGATGGGACAAGAACACTGAAGCTTTCTTT. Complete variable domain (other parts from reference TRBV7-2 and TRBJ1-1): GAGVSQSPSNKVTEKGKDVELRCDPISGHTALYWYRQSLGQGLEFLIYFQGNSAPDKSGLPSDRFSAERTGGSVSTLTIQRTQQEDSAVYLCASSLLYGWDKNTEAFFGQGTRLTVV.